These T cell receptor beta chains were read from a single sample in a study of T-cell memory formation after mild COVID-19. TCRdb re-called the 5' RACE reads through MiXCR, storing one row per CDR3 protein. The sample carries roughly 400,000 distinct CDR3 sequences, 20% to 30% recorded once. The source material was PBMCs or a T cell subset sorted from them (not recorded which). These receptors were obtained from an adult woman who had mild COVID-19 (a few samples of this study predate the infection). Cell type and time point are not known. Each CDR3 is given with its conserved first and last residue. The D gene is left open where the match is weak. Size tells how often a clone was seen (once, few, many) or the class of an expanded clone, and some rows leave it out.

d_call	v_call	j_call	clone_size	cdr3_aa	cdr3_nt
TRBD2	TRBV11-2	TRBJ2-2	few	CASTFSPLAGVTGELFF	TGTGCCAGCACCTTCTCCCCCCTGGCGGGGGTTACCGGGGAGCTGTTTTTT
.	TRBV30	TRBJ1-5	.	CAWSQYNQPQHF	TGTGCCTGGAGCCAATACAATCAGCCCCAGCATTTT
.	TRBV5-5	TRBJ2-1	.	CASSLAQIPEDYNEQFF	TGTGCCAGCAGCTTGGCCCAGATACCTGAGGATTACAATGAGCAGTTCTTC
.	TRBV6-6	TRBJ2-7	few	CASSPRGSFYEQYF	TGTGCCAGCAGTCCTCGGGGTAGCTTCTACGAGCAGTACTTC
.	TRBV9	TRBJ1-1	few	CASSPGPGGTEAFF	TGTGCCAGCAGCCCAGGTCCCGGGGGCACTGAAGCTTTCTTT
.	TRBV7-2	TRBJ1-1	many	CASSFKARDTEAFF	TGTGCCAGCAGCTTTAAGGCCAGGGACACTGAAGCTTTCTTT
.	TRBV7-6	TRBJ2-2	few	CASSLERGLNTGELFF	TGTGCCAGCAGCTTAGAGAGGGGCCTCAACACCGGGGAGCTGTTTTTT
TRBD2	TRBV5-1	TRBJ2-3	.	CASSYSGIETDTQYF	TGCGCCAGCAGCTATAGCGGGATAGAAACAGATACGCAGTATTTT
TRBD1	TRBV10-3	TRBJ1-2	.	CAIRPGQDSNYGYTF	TGTGCCATCAGACCCGGACAGGATAGTAACTATGGCTACACCTTC
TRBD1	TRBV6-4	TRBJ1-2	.	CASSDPDRGSGGYTF	TGTGCCAGCAGTGACCCGGACAGGGGGTCTGGTGGCTACACCTTC
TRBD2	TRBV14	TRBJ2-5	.	CASSQLLFRGEETQYF	TGTGCCAGCAGCCAGCTCCTGTTTCGGGGGGAGGAGACCCAGTACTTC
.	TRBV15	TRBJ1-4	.	CATSRAAATEKLFF	TGTGCCACCAGCAGAGCAGCGGCAACCGAAAAACTGTTTTTT
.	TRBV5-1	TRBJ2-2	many	CASSPPTHGGELFF	TGCGCCAGCAGCCCCCCGACACACGGCGGGGAGCTGTTTTTT
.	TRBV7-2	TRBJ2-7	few	CASSPGLRTYEQYF	TGTGCCAGCAGCCCGGGACTCCGAACCTACGAGCAGTACTTC
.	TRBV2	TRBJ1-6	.	CASSGDGYSPLHF	TGTGCCAGCAGTGGGGACGGGTATTCACCCCTCCACTTT
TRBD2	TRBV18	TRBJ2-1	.	CASSRRESGEQFF	TGTGCCAGCTCACGGCGGGAGTCGGGTGAGCAGTTCTTC
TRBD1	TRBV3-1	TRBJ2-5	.	CASSQTGFGETQYF	TGTGCCAGCAGTCAGACAGGGTTTGGAGAGACCCAGTACTTC
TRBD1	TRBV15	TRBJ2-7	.	CATSREDGQGYEQYF	TGTGCCACCAGCAGAGAAGACGGACAGGGCTACGAGCAGTACTTC
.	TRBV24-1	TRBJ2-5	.	CATSEGGGGLQETQYF	TGTGCCACCAGTGAGGGAGGGGGAGGGCTCCAAGAGACCCAGTACTTC
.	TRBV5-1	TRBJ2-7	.	CASRQSPQGSGEQYF	TGCGCCAGCAGACAATCCCCACAGGGTTCGGGAGAGCAGTACTTC
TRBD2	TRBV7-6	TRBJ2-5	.	CASSLASLAGGPSGETQYF	TGTGCCAGCAGCTTAGCGTCGTTAGCGGGAGGGCCCTCTGGGGAGACCCAGTACTTC
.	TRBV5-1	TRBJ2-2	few	CASSLVGHSTGELFF	TGCGCCAGCAGCTTGGTGGGACACAGCACCGGGGAGCTGTTTTTT
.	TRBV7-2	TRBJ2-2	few	CASSYGRELFF	TGTGCCAGCAGCTACGGGCGGGAGCTGTTTTTT
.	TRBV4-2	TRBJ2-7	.	CASSQDQGPGVEQYF	TGTGCCAGCAGCCAAGATCAGGGTCCCGGGGTGGAGCAGTACTTC
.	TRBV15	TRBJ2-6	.	CATSSVWDTLSGANVLTF	TGTGCCACCAGCAGTGTGTGGGACACCCTCTCTGGGGCCAACGTCCTGACTTTC
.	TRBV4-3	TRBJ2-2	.	CASSQDWVLGELFF	TGCGCCAGCAGCCAAGATTGGGTTCTCGGGGAGCTGTTTTTT
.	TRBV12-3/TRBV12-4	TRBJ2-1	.	CASSPTDEQFF	TGTGCCAGCAGCCCAACGGATGAGCAGTTCTTC
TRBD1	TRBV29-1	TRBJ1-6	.	CSVQWTGAYNSPLHF	TGCAGCGTGCAATGGACAGGGGCCTATAATTCACCCCTCCACTTT
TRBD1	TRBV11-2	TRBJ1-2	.	CASSLVGQGGYGYTF	TGTGCCAGCAGCTTAGTGGGACAGGGAGGATATGGCTACACCTTC
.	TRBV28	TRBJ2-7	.	CASSLSPAGYEQYF	TGTGCCAGCAGTTTATCCCCGGCTGGATACGAGCAGTACTTC
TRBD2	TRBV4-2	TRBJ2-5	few	CASSPGTSGFPTGETQYF	TGTGCCAGCAGCCCAGGGACTAGCGGGTTCCCGACTGGAGAGACCCAGTACTTC
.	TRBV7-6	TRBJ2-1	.	CASSLAGVSYNEQFF	TGTGCCAGCAGCTTAGCGGGAGTCTCCTACAATGAGCAGTTCTTC
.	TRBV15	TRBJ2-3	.	CATSRQGSDTQYF	TGTGCCACCAGCAGACAGGGTTCGGATACGCAGTATTTT
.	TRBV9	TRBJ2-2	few	CASSVDGFNTGELFF	TGTGCCAGCAGCGTAGACGGATTTAACACCGGGGAGCTGTTTTTT
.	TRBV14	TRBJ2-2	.	CASSQMGGTGELFF	TGTGCCAGCAGCCAAATGGGGGGCACCGGGGAGCTGTTTTTT
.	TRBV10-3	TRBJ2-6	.	CAIRMSSGANVLTF	TGTGCCATCAGGATGAGCTCTGGGGCCAACGTCCTGACTTTC
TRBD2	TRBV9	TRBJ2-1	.	CASSAIAGGYNEQFF	TGTGCCAGCAGCGCTATAGCGGGGGGGTACAATGAGCAGTTCTTC
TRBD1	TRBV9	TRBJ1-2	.	CASSAGTGPNYGYTF	TGTGCCAGCAGCGCCGGGACAGGACCTAACTATGGCTACACCTTC
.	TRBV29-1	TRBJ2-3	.	CSVGEKGRGTQYF	TGCAGCGTTGGTGAAAAGGGGCGGGGTACGCAGTATTTT
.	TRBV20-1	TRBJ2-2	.	CSARESQSPWGGELFF	TGCAGTGCTAGAGAAAGCCAAAGTCCGTGGGGGGGGGAGCTGTTTTTT
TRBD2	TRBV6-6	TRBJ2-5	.	CASSDGPSGGIETQYF	TGTGCCAGCAGCGACGGTCCTAGCGGGGGAATAGAGACCCAGTACTTC
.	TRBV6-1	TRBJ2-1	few	CASSGWRGNEQFF	TGTGCCAGCAGTGGTTGGCGGGGAAATGAGCAGTTCTTC
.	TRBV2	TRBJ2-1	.	CASSEATNEQFF	TGTGCCAGCAGTGAAGCGACGAATGAGCAGTTCTTC
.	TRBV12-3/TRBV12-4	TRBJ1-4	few	CASRTGTKYEKLFF	TGTGCCAGCAGGACCGGGACAAAATATGAAAAACTGTTTTTT
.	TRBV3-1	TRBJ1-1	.	CASSPVRGNTEAFF	TGTGCCAGCAGCCCTGTCAGGGGGAACACTGAAGCTTTCTTT
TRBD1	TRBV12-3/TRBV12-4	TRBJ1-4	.	CASSAGQGREKLFF	TGTGCCAGCAGTGCGGGACAGGGGCGAGAAAAACTGTTTTTT
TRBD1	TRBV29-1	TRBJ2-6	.	CSVRQGPYSGANVLTF	TGCAGCGTTCGACAGGGACCTTACTCTGGGGCCAACGTCCTGACTTTC
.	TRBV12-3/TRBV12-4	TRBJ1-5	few	CASSPATGGGQPQHF	TGTGCCAGCAGCCCCGCCACAGGTGGAGGTCAGCCCCAGCATTTT